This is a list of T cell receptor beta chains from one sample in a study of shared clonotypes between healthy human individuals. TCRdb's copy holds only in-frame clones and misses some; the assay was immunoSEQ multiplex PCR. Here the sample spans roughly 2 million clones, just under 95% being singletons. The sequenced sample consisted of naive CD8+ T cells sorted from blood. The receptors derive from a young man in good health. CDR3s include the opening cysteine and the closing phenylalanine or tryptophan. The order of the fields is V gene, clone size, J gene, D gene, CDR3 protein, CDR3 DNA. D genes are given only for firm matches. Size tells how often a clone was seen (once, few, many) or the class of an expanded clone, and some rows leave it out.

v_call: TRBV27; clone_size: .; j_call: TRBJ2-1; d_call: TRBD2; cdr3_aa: CASSLSSSGSSYNEQFF; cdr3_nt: TGTGCCAGCAGTTTATCGTCCAGCGGGAGCTCCTACAATGAGCAGTTCTTC
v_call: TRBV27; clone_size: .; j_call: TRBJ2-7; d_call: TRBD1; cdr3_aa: CASSLMTGGYEQYF; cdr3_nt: TGTGCCAGCAGTCTTATGACAGGGGGCTACGAGCAGTACTTC
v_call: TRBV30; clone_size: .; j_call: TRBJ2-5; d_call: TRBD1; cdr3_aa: CALTGGKETQYF; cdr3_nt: TGTGCCCTAACAGGGGGCAAAGAGACCCAGTACTTC
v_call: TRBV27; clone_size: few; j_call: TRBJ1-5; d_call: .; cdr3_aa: CASSLGFNQPQHF; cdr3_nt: TGTGCCAGCAGTTTAGGCTTCAATCAGCCCCAGCATTTT
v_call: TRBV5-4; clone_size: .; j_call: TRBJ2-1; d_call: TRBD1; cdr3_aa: CASSLEDRGAFF; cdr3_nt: TGTGCCAGCAGCTTGGAGGACAGGGGGGCGTTCTTC
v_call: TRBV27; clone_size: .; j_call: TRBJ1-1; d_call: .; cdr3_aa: CASSFRGGGTEAFF; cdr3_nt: TGTGCCAGCAGTTTCAGGGGCGGCGGCACTGAAGCTTTCTTT
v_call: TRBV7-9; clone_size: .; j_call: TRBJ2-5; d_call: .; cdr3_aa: CASSPASGSQETQYF; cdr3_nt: TGTGCCAGCAGCCCGGCCTCGGGCAGTCAAGAGACCCAGTACTTC
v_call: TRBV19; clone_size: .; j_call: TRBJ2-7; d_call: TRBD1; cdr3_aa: CASSIGTGDEQYF; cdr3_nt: TGTGCCAGTAGTATAGGGACAGGGGATGAGCAGTACTTC
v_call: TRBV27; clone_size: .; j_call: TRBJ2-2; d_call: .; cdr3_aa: CASSLVTGELFF; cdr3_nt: TGTGCCAGCAGTCTCGTTACCGGGGAGCTGTTTTTT
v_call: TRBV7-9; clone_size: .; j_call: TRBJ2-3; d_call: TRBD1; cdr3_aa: CASSSYDRADTQYF; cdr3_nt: TGTGCCAGCAGCTCATACGACAGGGCAGATACGCAGTATTTT
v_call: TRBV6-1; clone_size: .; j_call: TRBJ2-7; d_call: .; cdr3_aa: CASSPGARYEQYF; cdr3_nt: TGTGCCAGCAGTCCGGGGGCTAGGTACGAGCAGTACTTC
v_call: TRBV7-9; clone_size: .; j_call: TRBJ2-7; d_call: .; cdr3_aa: CASSSPGTDTYEQYF; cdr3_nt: TGTGCCAGCAGCTCACCCGGGACGGACACCTACGAGCAGTACTTC
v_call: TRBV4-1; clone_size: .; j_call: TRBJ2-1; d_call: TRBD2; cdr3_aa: CASSQFPFVAGGPLAEQFF; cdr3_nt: TGCGCCAGCAGCCAATTCCCATTCGTAGCGGGAGGGCCTCTTGCGGAGCAGTTCTTC
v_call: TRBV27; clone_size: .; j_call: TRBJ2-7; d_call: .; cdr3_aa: CASSKEAVFSYEQYF; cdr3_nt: TGTGCCAGCAGCAAGGAGGCGGTCTTTTCCTACGAGCAGTACTTC
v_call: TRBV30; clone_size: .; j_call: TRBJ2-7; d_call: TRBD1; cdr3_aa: CAWRTGSEQYF; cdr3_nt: TGTGCCTGGAGGACAGGGTCCGAGCAGTACTTC
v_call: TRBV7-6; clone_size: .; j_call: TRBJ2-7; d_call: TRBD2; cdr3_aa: CASSWGTGGSSYEQYF; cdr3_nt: TGTGCCAGCAGCTGGGGGACCGGGGGGAGCTCCTACGAGCAGTACTTC
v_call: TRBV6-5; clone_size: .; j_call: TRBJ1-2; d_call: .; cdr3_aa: CASSYRGANYGYTF; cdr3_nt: TGTGCCAGCAGTTACAGGGGAGCTAACTATGGCTACACCTTC
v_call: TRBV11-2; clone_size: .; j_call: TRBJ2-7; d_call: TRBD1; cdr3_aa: CASSFGTGLHEQYF; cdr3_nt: TGTGCCAGCAGCTTCGGGACAGGGCTACACGAGCAGTACTTC
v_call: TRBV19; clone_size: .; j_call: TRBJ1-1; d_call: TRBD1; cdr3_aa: CASSIRDRVETEAFF; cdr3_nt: TGTGCCAGTAGTATCCGGGACAGGGTGGAAACTGAAGCTTTCTTT
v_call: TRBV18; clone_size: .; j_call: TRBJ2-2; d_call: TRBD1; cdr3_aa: CASSPTPGTGNTGELFF; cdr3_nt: TGTGCCAGCTCACCAACTCCCGGGACAGGAAACACCGGGGAGCTGTTTTTT
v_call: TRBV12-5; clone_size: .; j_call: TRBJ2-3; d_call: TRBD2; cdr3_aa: CASAPAGGIPDTQYF; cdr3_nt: TGTGCTAGTGCCCCTGCGGGAGGAATACCAGATACGCAGTATTTT
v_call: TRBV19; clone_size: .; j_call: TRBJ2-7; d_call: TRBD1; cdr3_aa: CASSIQGAYEQYF; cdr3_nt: TGTGCCAGTAGTATTCAGGGGGCCTACGAGCAGTACTTC
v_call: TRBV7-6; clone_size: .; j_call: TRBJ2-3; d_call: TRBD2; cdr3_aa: CASSPIAGEGDTQYF; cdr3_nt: TGTGCCAGCAGCCCCATAGCGGGGGAGGGAGATACGCAGTATTTT
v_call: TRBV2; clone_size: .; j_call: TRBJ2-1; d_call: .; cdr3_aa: CASSESGPEKVPYNEQFF; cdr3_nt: TGTGCCAGCAGTGAATCGGGGCCGGAAAAAGTACCCTACAATGAGCAGTTCTTC
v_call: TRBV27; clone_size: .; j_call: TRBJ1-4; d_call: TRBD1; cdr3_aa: CASSWTGGGEKLFF; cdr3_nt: TGTGCCAGCAGTTGGACAGGGGGTGGGGAAAAACTGTTTTTT
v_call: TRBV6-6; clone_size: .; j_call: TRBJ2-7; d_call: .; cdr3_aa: CASSYEQYF; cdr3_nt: TGTGCCAGCAGCTACGAGCAGTACTTC
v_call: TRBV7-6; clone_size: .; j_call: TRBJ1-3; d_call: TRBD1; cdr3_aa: CASSADRSSGNTIYF; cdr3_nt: TGTGCCAGCAGCGCGGACAGGTCCTCTGGAAACACCATATATTTT
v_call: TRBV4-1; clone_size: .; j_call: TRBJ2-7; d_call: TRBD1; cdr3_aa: CASSLRTGGTYEQYF; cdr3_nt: TGCGCCAGCAGCCTTCGGACAGGGGGCACCTACGAGCAGTACTTC
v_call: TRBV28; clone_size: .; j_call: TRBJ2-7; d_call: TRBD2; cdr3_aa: CASSSLAEVYEQYF; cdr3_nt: TGTGCCAGCAGTTCACTAGCGGAAGTCTACGAGCAGTACTTC
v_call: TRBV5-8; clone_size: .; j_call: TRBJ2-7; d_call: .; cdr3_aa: CASSSSWDPYRDYEQYF; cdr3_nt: TGTGCCAGCAGCTCGTCCTGGGACCCTTACCGTGACTACGAGCAGTACTTC
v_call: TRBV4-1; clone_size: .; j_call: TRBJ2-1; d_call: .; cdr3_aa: CASSLKNTGSSYNEQFF; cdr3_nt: TGCGCCAGCAGCCTCAAGAACACGGGTAGCTCCTACAATGAGCAGTTCTTC
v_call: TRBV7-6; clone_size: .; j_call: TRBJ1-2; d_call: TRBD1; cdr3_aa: CASSFSGQGYYGYTF; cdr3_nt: TGTGCCAGCAGCTTTTCGGGACAGGGATACTATGGCTACACCTTC
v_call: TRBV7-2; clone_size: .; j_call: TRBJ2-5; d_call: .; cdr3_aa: CASSLWGASQETQYF; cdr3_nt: TGTGCCAGCAGCTTGTGGGGGGCGTCGCAAGAGACCCAGTACTTC
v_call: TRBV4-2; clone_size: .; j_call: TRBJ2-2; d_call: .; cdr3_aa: CASTPGTGELFF; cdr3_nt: TGTGCCAGCACCCCGGGAACCGGGGAGCTGTTTTTT
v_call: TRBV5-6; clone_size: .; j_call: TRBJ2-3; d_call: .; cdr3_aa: CASSFEGATDTQYF; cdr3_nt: TGTGCCAGCAGCTTCGAAGGGGCCACAGATACGCAGTATTTT
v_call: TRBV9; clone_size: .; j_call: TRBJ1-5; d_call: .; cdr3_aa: CASSVGWGAGDNQPQHF; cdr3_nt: TGTGCCAGCAGCGTAGGATGGGGCGCAGGGGACAATCAGCCCCAGCATTTT
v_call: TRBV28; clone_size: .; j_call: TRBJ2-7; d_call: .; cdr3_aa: CASTPPGTLPEQYF; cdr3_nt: TGTGCCAGCACCCCTCCGGGGACCCTTCCCGAGCAGTACTTC
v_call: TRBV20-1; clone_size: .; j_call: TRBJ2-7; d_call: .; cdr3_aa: CSKGISYEQYF; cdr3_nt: TGCAGCAAGGGGATCTCCTACGAGCAGTACTTC
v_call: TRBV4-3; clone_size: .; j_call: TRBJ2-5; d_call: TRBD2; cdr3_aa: CASSQDIDLAGDLETQYF; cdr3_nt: TGCGCCAGCAGCCAAGATATAGATCTAGCGGGAGATCTAGAGACCCAGTACTTC
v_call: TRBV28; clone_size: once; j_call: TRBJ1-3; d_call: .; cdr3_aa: CASNPGTGQVYF; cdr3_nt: TGTGCCAGCAACCCGGGGACGGGGCAAGTATATTTT
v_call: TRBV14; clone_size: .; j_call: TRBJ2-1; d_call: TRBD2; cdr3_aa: CASSQLAGVYNEQFF; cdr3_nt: TGTGCCAGCAGCCAGCTAGCGGGGGTGTACAATGAGCAGTTCTTC
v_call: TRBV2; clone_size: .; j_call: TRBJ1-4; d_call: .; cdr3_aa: CASSEGRTNEKLFF; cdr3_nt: TGTGCCAGCAGCGAGGGTCGCACTAATGAAAAACTGTTTTTT
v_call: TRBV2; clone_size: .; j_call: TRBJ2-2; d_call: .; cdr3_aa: CASSEFSNHGELFF; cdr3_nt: TGTGCCAGCAGTGAATTTAGTAATCACGGGGAGCTGTTTTTT
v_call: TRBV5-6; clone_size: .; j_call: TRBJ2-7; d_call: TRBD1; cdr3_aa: CASRWDREDEQYF; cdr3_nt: TGTGCCAGCAGATGGGACAGGGAAGACGAGCAGTACTTC